This is a list of T cell receptor beta chains from one sample in a study of cytomegalovirus exposure and HLA in healthy donors. The assay was immunoSEQ multiplex PCR, and TCRdb's table has in-frame clones only and misses some. Of fewer than 70,000 clones listed, approximately 96% are singletons. The source material was PBMCs. Receptors were obtained from a man aged 18-30 years in good health and CMV-seronegative. Both conserved end residues are part of each CDR3. D genes are given only for firm matches. Size values are once, few and many counts, or a class for expanded clones, and some rows have none.

CDR3 protein	CDR3 DNA	J gene	clone size	V gene	D gene
CSAPGSGEQFF	TGCAGTGCCCCCGGGTCCGGTGAGCAGTTCTTC	TRBJ2-1	-	TRBV20-1	-
CASSLDSAGYGYTF	TGCGCCAGCAGCTTGGACAGCGCGGGCTATGGCTACACCTTC	TRBJ1-2	-	TRBV5-1	-
CASSQDRDREPTQYF	TGCGCCAGCAGCCAAGATCGGGACAGGGAACCCACGCAGTATTTT	TRBJ2-3	-	TRBV4-1	TRBD1
CASSFNRQGSYGYTF	TGTGCCAGCAGTTTCAATAGACAGGGGTCCTATGGCTACACCTTC	TRBJ1-2	-	TRBV27	TRBD1
CASRITGGETQYF	TGTGCCAGCAGAATCACAGGGGGCGAGACCCAGTACTTC	TRBJ2-5	-	TRBV7-8	TRBD1
CASSLEGGETQYF	TGTGCCAGCAGTTTAGAAGGAGGAGAGACCCAGTACTTC	TRBJ2-5	-	TRBV28	-
CASSYISTDTQYF	TGTGCCAGCAGTTACATTAGCACAGATACGCAGTATTTT	TRBJ2-3	-	TRBV27	-
CASSLSLPSGSLYEQYF	TGTGCCAGCAGTTTATCCCTTCCTAGCGGGAGCTTGTACGAGCAGTACTTC	TRBJ2-7	-	TRBV28	TRBD2
CASSWGEYTDTQYF	TGTGCCAGCAGTTGGGGGGAATACACAGATACGCAGTATTTT	TRBJ2-3	-	TRBV2	-
CASSAVRTGPSYEQYF	TGTGCCAGCAGTGCTGTAAGGACAGGGCCTTCCTACGAGCAGTACTTC	TRBJ2-7	once	TRBV6-6	TRBD1
CATITKGLANTDTQYF	TGTGCCACCATAACTAAGGGACTAGCGAACACAGATACGCAGTATTTT	TRBJ2-3	-	TRBV21-1	-